Included here is one T cell receptor beta chain sequence, with context. In the authors' workflow: For nucleated cells, counts were estimated from reference gene primer amplification. The table came from immunoSEQ multiplex PCR; TCRdb's copy has only in-frame clones and leaves some out. Clonal size and the V and J genes are those of that table, whereas D and trimming came from the DNA. This table holds approximately 92,000 clones, about two thirds found once. These data are taken from a study of blood T cell repertoires in COVID-19. Overall study context: PBMCs, B-cell-depleted T cells, or T cells provided the cDNA or gDNA that made up the material.

The CDR3 runs to 13 residues. Germline values: CDR1 SGHRS, CDR2 YFSETQ. After removal of 4 bases from V and 6 bases from J, the junction contained 6 bases not matched to a gene. The rearrangement links TRBV5-1 to TRBJ1-2; 7 positions match TRBD1. The source of this sequence is a woman aged 55 to 70 in a cohort sampled during active or convalescent COVID-19. The sequenced sample was peripheral blood. Here the CDR3 reads CASSTPGTDGYTF. As DNA, the CDR3 is TGCGCCAGCAGCACCCCCGGGACAGATGGCTACACCTTC.